Listed here is a single TCR beta chain. The same CDR3 arises from other DNA sequences in this sample as well. Trimming took 2 bases from V and 6 from J, leaving 14 bases between them. From germline, CDR1 is MNHNS and CDR2 SASEGT. CDR3 length: 15 residues. Primers for the PCR totalled 60 Vbeta and 13 Jbeta. Data came from immunoSEQ multiplex PCR; TCRdb stores just in-frame clones and leaves some out. The repertoire holds 100,000 to 150,000 clones, with roughly 80% as singletons. This sample stems from a study of cytomegalovirus exposure and HLA in healthy donors. The rearrangement links TRBV6-1 to TRBJ1-5; D not certain. Specimen: PBMCs. The clonotype was recovered from a man aged 18 to 29 in good health and CMV-seropositive. Written as DNA, the CDR3 is TGTGCCAGCAGTGAACGTTGGGAGGGAGGTCAGCCCCAGCATTTT. Its protein product is CASSERWEGGQPQHF.